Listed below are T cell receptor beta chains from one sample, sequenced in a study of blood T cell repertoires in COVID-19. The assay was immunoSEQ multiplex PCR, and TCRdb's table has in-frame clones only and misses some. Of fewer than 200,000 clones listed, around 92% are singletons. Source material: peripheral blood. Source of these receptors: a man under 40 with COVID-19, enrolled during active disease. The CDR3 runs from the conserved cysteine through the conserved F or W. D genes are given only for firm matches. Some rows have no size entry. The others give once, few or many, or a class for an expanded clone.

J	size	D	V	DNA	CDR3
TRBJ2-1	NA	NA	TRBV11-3	TGTGCCAGCAGCTTAGATCAGGGGGGCTACAATGAGCAGTTCTTC	CASSLDQGGYNEQFF
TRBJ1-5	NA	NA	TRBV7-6	TGTGCCAGCAGCCGCGCCGTCAATCAGCCCCAGCATTTT	CASSRAVNQPQHF
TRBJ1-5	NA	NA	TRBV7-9	TGTGCTATAAGGACTTCGGAGAACAATCAGCCCCAGCATTTT	CAIRTSENNQPQHF
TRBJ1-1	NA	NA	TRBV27	TGTGCCAGCAGTTTAGGGGGCATCAACACTGAAGCTTTCTTT	CASSLGGINTEAFF
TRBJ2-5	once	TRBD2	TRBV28	TGTGCCAGCAGTGCTGGGACTAGCGGGCTAGTAGCCCAGTACTTC	CASSAGTSGLVAQYF
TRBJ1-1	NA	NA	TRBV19	TGTGCCAGTAGTAGTGGGCAGTCTTTGATCACTGAAGCTTTCTTT	CASSSGQSLITEAFF
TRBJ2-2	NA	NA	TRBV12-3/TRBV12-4	TGTGCCAGCAGTTTAAGGGGGACCGGGGAGCTGTTTTTT	CASSLRGTGELFF
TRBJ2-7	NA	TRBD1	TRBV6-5	TGTGCCAGCATTCAAACAGGGGGAAGCTCCTACGAGCAGTACTTC	CASIQTGGSSYEQYF
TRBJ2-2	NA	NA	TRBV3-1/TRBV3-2	TGTGCCAGCAGCCAACGACAGAACACCGGGGAGCTGTTTTTT	CASSQRQNTGELFF
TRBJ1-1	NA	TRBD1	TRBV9	TGTGCCAGCAGCGTAACGGGACAGGGGGGTGAAGCTTTCTTT	CASSVTGQGGEAFF
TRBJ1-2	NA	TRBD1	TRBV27	TGTGCCAGCAGTAAATTTACCGGGACAGGGGACGTCGGCTACACCTTC	CASSKFTGTGDVGYTF
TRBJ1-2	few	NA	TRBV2	TGTGCCAGCAGTGTGCAGGGCCTAAGTACTAACTATGGCTACACCTTC	CASSVQGLSTNYGYTF
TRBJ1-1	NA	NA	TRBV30	TGTGCCTGGGGAACCGGGACAGAAGCTTTCTTT	CAWGTGTEAFF
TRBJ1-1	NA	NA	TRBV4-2	TGTGCCAGCAGCCAAGGGGAGCAGGAACAGAACACTGAAGCTTTCTTT	CASSQGEQEQNTEAFF
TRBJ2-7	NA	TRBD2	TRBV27	TGTGCCAGCAGTTTCAGCGGGACCTTCTACGAGCAGTACTTC	CASSFSGTFYEQYF
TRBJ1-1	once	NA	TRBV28	TGTGCCAGCAGTTTCCGCCTCGGGGGGGCGGGAGAAGGACGAATGAACACTGAAGCTTTCTTT	CASSFRLGGAGEGRMNTEAFF
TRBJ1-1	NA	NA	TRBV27	TGTGCCAGCAGTTTACGGGGGTCTCGGACTGAAGCTTTCTTT	CASSLRGSRTEAFF
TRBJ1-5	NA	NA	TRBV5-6	TGTGCCAGCAGCTCAGGACTTAGCAATCAGCCCCAGCATTTT	CASSSGLSNQPQHF
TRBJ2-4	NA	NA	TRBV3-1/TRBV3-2	TGTGCCAGCAGCTCGTACGGGGGTCGCAAAAACATTCAGTACTTC	CASSSYGGRKNIQYF
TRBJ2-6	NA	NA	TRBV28	TGTGCCAGCATCCCCGGGGTCTCTGGGGCCAACGTCCTGACTTTC	CASIPGVSGANVLTF
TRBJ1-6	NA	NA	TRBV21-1	TGTGCCAGCAGTACGACAGGTAGTTCACCCCTCCACTTT	CASSTTGSSPLHF
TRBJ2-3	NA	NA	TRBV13	TGTGCCAGCAGTTCCGGCACAGATACGCAGTATTTT	CASSSGTDTQYF
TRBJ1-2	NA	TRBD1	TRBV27	TGTGCCAGCAGTTTCGACAGGGGGCTTACCGGTGGCTACACCTTC	CASSFDRGLTGGYTF
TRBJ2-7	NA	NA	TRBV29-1	TGCAGCGTTGAACTCCGGGACAAGGGCTACGAGCAGTACTTC	CSVELRDKGYEQYF
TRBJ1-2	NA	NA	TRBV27	TGTGCCAGCAGTTTATCGCGCTATGATCCTAACACCTTC	CASSLSRYDPNTF
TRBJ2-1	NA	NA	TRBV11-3	TGTGCCAGCAGCCGGAGCGGACCAAACTACAATGAGCAGTTCTTC	CASSRSGPNYNEQFF
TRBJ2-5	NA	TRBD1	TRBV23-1	TGCGCCAGCAGTCAAAACGACAGGGCAGAGACCCAGTACTTC	CASSQNDRAETQYF
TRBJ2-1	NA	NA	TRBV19	TGTGCCAGTAGTAACGCCGGGGGTGGGTACAATGAGCAGTTCTTC	CASSNAGGGYNEQFF
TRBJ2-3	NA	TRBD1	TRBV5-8	TGTGCCAGCAGCTCCCGGACAGGGGGCCGTGATACGCAGTATTTT	CASSSRTGGRDTQYF
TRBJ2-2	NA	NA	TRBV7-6	TGTGCCAGCAGCCCCATCTCGGCCGGGGAGCTGTTTTTT	CASSPISAGELFF
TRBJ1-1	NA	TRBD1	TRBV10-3	TGTGCCATCAGTGATGAAACAGGGGTGAGCACTGAAGCTTTCTTT	CAISDETGVSTEAFF
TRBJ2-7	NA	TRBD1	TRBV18	TGTGCCAGCTCACCGCTATACGGGACTCCGGGACAGGGACGATACGAGCAGTACTTC	CASSPLYGTPGQGRYEQYF
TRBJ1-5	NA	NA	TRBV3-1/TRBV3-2	TGTGCCAGCAGCCAGGAAGCAGGGCACAATCAGCCCCAGCATTTT	CASSQEAGHNQPQHF
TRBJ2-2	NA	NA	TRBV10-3	TGTGCCATCAGTGGGGGACAGAACACCGGGGAGCTGTTTTTT	CAISGGQNTGELFF
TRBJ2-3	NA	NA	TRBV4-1	TGCGCCAGCAGGGCCAGGGAAGCAGATACGCAGTATTTT	CASRAREADTQYF
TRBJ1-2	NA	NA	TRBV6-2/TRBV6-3	TGTGCCAGCAGTTACTCGAGTAACAGGGTCTATGGCTACACCTTC	CASSYSSNRVYGYTF
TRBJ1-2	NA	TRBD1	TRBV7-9	TGTGCCAGCAGCCTAGACAGGGGGATTAATGGCTACACCTTC	CASSLDRGINGYTF
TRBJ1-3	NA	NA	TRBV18	TGTGCCAGCTCACCAGCGCCTGCCTTCTCTGGAAACACCATATATTTT	CASSPAPAFSGNTIYF
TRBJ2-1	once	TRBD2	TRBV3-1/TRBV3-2	TGTGCCAGCAGCCAAGGCACAGCGGGAGGGTTCTTC	CASSQGTAGGFF
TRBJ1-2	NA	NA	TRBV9	TGTGCCAGCAGCGTAGCTGGAGGTGGCTACACCTTC	CASSVAGGGYTF
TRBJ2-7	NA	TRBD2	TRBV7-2	TGTGCCAGCAGCCTGGGACTAGCGGGAGGTGGGTCCGAGCAGTACTTC	CASSLGLAGGGSEQYF
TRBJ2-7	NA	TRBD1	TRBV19	TGTGCCAGTAGTCCCGGGACAGGGGCAAGCTACGAGCAGTACTTC	CASSPGTGASYEQYF
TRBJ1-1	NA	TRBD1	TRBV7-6	TGTGCCAGCAACCGACAGGCTACAGGGGGAACAACTGAAGCTTTCTTT	CASNRQATGGTTEAFF
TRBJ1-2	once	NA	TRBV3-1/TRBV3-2	TGTGCCAGCAGCCCCACCCGGACTGTTCATTATGGCTACACCTTC	CASSPTRTVHYGYTF
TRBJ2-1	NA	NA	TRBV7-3	TGTGCCAGCAGCTCTGACCCGTCGGGCAATGAGCAGTTCTTC	CASSSDPSGNEQFF
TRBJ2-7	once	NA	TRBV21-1	TGTGCCAGCACCTTCCACTCTAGGGACAGCCCCTACGAGCAGTACTTC	CASTFHSRDSPYEQYF
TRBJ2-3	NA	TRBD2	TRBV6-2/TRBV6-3	TGTGCCAGCAGTTGGGAACCGACTAGCGGTAGCACAGATACGCAGTATTTT	CASSWEPTSGSTDTQYF
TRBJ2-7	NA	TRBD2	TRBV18	TGTGCCAGCTCAAGATCGGAACTAGCGGGCTACGAGCAGTACTTC	CASSRSELAGYEQYF
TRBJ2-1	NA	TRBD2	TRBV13	TGTGCCAGCAGCTCCGGGACTAGCGGCTTGGGAGAGCAGTTCTTC	CASSSGTSGLGEQFF
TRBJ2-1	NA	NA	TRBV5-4	TGTGCCAGCAGCTTGTTACGGGGGTCCTCCGACAATGAGCAGTTCTTC	CASSLLRGSSDNEQFF
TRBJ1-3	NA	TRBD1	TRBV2	TGTGCCAGCAGGGGGACAGGGGCTGGAAACACCATATATTTT	CASRGTGAGNTIYF